The present T cell receptor beta chain was sequenced within a study of cytomegalovirus exposure and HLA in healthy donors. About the research overall: An early data release held some 85 million unique TCRs from HLA-typed donors.

The primer mix had 60 Vbeta and 13 Jbeta primers. Original data processing: Later work found approximately 87 million unique TCR beta chains, with 10 million to 14 million shared. Sequenced by immunoSEQ multiplex PCR; TCRdb stores in-frame clones only, minus some. V and J calls plus clone size are reproduced from that table; the DNA served to infer D and trimming. Among under 150,000 clones, roughly 62% were seen once, and the ten largest hold roughly 1.5%. The sequence derives from a man younger than 40 in good health and CMV-seropositive. The source material was PBMCs.

The CDR3 sequence: CASSELVGQGVDGYTF. The DNA for the CDR3 is TGTGCCAGCAGTGAATTGGTCGGACAGGGGGTGGATGGCTACACCTTC. This chain connects TRBV6-4 to TRBJ1-2; 10 nucleotides line up with TRBD1. The J segment lost 6 bases and the V segment lost 3 bases, leaving 10 bases of the junction unmatched. The CDR3 consists of 16 residues. Germline V CDR1 and CDR2: MRHNA, SNTAGT.